This TCR beta chain derives from a study of shared clonotypes between healthy human individuals. The sample holds many counts of this clone. Other DNA variants within this sample encode the same CDR3. V dropped 2 bases and J dropped 3 bases, with 10 bases sitting between them. Germline V lookup: CDR1 KGHSH, CDR2 LQKENI. There are 14 residues in the CDR3. Evenly divided among several immunoSEQ plates was the genomic DNA of each subset. On sorted subsets, replicate PCRs used 200 to 250 ng DNA, or tens of thousands of T cell genomes. The protocol was immunoSEQ multiplex PCR, while the TCRdb copy is restricted to in-frame clones and leaves out a portion. Of about 1 million clones listed, under 80% were seen once; the top ten hold over 1.3%.

The source of this sequence is a man aged 18 to 35 in good health. The sample consisted of memory CD4+ T cells sorted from blood. Subset noted: CD45RA-negative fraction. V usage is TRBV18 and J usage is TRBJ1-2; D is ambiguous. This CDR3 is CASSPTGDYYGYTF. For the CDR3, the DNA is TGTGCCAGCTCACCAACTGGCGACTACTATGGCTACACCTTC.